This TCR beta chain appears in the sequencing data of a study of CD8+CD57+ T cells in acquired aplastic anemia. Genomic DNA acted as the template from which TCR beta VDJ combination and CDR3 sequence profiling were carried out. TCRdb reprocessed the reads with MiXCR, giving one entry per CDR3 protein. The sample lists approximately 260,000 distinct CDR3 sequences, approximately 86% occurring once. Patients selected for sequencing had displayed CD8+CD57+ cell expansion by flow cytometry. J was trimmed by 2 bases and V by 0 bases; bases with no gene match: 5. The germline V gene has CDR1 SGDLS and CDR2 YYNGEE. The CDR3 runs to 15 residues.

The sample consisted of sorted CD4+, CD8+, or CD8+CD57+ T cells (not recorded which) from PBMCs. The origin of this receptor is a human donor with aplastic anemia. The rearrangement joins TRBV9 to TRBJ2-7, with 7 bases identical to TRBD2. The DNA for the CDR3 is TGTGCCAGCAGCGTAGCTCCAGCGGGGACCTACGAGCAGTACGTC. Amino acids: CASSVAPAGTYEQYV.